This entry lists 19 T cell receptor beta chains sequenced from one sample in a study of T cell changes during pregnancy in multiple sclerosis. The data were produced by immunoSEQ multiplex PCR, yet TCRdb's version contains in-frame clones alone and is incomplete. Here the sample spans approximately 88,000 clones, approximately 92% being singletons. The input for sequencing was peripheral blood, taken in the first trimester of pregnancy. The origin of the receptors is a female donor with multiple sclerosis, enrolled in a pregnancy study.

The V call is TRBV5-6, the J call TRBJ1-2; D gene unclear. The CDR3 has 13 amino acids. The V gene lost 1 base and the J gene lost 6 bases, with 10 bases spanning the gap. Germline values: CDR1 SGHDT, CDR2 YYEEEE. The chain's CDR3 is CASSLNSPNGYTF. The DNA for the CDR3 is TGTGCCAGCAGCTTGAACAGCCCAAATGGCTACACCTTC.

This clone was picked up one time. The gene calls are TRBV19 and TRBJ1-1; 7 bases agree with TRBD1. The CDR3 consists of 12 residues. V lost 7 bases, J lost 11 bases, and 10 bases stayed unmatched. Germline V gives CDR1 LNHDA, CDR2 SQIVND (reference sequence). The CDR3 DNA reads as TGTGCCAGTAAGACAGGGTCCTTGGTGGCTTTCTTT. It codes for CASKTGSLVAFF.

CDR3 sequence: CASSLYEGVPSYEQYF. In nucleotides, the CDR3 is TGTGCCAGCAGCTTATATGAGGGCGTTCCCTCCTACGAGCAGTACTTC. This chain uses TRBV11-2 with TRBJ2-7; possibly TRBD2 for D (5 bases). V was trimmed by 2 bases and J by 0 bases, leaving 14 bases between them. Germline V gives CDR1 SGHAT, CDR2 FQNNGV. CDR3 length: 16 residues. Full variable domain (rest looked up from reference TRBV11-2 and TRBJ2-7): EAGVAQSPRYKIIEKRQSVAFWCNPISGHATLYWYQQILGQGPKLLIQFQNNGVVDDSQLPKDRFSAERLKGVDSTLKIQPAKLEDSAVYLCASSLYEGVPSYEQYFGPGTRLTVT.

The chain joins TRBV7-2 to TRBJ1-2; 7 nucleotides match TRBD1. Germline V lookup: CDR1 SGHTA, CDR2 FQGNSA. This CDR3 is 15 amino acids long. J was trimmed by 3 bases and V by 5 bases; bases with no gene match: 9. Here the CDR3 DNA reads TGTGCCAGCAGCCTAGAAGTGGGACAGCACTATGGCTACACCTTC. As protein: CASSLEVGQHYGYTF.

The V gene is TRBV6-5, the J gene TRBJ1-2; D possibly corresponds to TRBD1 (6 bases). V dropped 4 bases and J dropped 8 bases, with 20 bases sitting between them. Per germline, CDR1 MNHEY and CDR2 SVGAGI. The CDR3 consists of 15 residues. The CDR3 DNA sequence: TGTGCCAGCAGTTCCTCTCAGGGGCTGGGCGGCGGCTACACCTTC. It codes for CASSSSQGLGGGYTF.

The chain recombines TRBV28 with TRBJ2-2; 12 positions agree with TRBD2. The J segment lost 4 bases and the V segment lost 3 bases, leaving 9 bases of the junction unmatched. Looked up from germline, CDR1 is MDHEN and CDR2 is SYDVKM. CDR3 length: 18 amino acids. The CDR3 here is CASSFPSTSGSPTGELFF. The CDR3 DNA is TGTGCCAGCAGTTTCCCCTCGACTAGCGGGAGTCCCACCGGGGAGCTGTTTTTT.

For the CDR3, the DNA is TGTGCCTGGACTACTAGCGGGATGTCCGAGCAGTACTTC. Residues: CAWTTSGMSEQYF. V usage is TRBV30 and J usage is TRBJ2-7, with 10 bases identical to TRBD2. Trimming cost V 4 bases and J 6 bases; bases outside gene matches: 6. Germline V gene sequence: CDR1 GTSNPN, CDR2 SVGIG (reference sequence). The CDR3 runs 13 residues. Complete variable domain (other parts from reference TRBV30 and TRBJ2-7): SQTIHQWPATLVQPVGSPLSLECTVEGTSNPNLYWYRQAAGRGLQLLFYSVGIGQISSEVPQNLSASRPQDRQFILSSKKLLLSDSGFYLCAWTTSGMSEQYFGPGTRLTVT.

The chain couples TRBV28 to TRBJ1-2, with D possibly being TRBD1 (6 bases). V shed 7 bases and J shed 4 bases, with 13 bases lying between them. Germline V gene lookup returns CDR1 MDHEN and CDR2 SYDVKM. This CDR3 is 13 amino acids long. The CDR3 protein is CASTLGTPYGYTF. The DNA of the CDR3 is TGTGCCAGCACCCTCGGGACACCCTATGGCTACACCTTC.

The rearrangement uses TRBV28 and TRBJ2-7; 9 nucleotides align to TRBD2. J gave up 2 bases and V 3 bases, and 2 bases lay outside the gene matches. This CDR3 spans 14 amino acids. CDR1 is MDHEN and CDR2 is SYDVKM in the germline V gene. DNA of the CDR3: TGTGCCAGCAGTTTCCCTAGCGGGACCTACGAGCAGTACTTC. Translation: CASSFPSGTYEQYF.

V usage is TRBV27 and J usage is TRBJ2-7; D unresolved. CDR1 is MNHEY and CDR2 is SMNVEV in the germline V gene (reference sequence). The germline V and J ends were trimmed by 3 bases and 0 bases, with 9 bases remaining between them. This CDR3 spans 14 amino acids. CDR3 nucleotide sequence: TGTGCCAGCAGTTTTAGTCAGGACTCCTACGAGCAGTACTTC. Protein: CASSFSQDSYEQYF.

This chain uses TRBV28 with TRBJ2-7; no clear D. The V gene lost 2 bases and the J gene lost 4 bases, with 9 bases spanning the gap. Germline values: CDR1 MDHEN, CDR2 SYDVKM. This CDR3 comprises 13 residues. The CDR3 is CASSLTGRYEQYF. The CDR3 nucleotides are TGTGCCAGCAGTTTAACTGGTCGATACGAGCAGTACTTC.

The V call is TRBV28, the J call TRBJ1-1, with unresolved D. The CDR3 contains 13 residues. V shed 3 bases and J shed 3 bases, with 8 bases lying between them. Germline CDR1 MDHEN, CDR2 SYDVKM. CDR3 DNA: TGTGCCAGCAGTTTCGCCCTACACACTGAAGCTTTCTTT. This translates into CASSFALHTEAFF.

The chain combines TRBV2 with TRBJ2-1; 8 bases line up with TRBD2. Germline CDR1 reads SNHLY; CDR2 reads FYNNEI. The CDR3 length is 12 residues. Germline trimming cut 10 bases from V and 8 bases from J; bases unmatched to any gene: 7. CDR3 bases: TGTGCCACTCAACGGGGGGGCGATGAGCAGTTCTTC. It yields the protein CATQRGGDEQFF.

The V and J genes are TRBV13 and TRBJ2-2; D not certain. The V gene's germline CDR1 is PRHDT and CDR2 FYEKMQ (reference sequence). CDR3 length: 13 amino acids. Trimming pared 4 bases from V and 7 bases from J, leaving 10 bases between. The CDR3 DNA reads TGTGCCAGCAGCTCATCGAGTGGCGGGGAGCTGTTTTTT. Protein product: CASSSSSGGELFF.

The CDR3 DNA reads as TGTGCCAGCAGGGGGAAGGGACTAGAATCCGATACGCAGTATTTT. Encoded protein: CASRGKGLESDTQYF. This rearrangement joins TRBV27 to TRBJ2-3; the match to TRBD2 covers 8 bases. Germline V gives CDR1 MNHEY, CDR2 SMNVEV (reference sequence). The CDR3 has 15 residues. Losses at the gene ends were 6 bases for V and 6 bases for J; bases not matched to a gene: 11.

The CDR3 loop is CSVEDLVWAQETQYF. The CDR3 region has the DNA TGCAGCGTTGAAGATCTTGTTTGGGCGCAAGAGACCCAGTACTTC. This chain joins TRBV29-1 and TRBJ2-5, with D hard to call. The CDR3 covers 15 residues. V gave up 0 bases and J gave up 2 bases, with 13 bases separating them. Germline assignment: CDR1 SQVTM and CDR2 ANQGSEA.

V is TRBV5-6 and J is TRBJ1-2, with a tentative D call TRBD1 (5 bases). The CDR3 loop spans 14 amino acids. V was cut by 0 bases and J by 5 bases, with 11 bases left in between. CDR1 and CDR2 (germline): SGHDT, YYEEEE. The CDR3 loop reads CASSLAIDSYGYTF. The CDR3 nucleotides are TGTGCCAGCAGCTTGGCCATAGACAGTTATGGCTACACCTTC.

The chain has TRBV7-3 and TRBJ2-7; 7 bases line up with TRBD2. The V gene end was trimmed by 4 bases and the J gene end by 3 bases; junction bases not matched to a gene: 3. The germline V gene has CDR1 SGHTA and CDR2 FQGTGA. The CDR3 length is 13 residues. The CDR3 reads CASSWGGGYEQYF. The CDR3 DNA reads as TGTGCCAGCAGCTGGGGGGGAGGCTACGAGCAGTACTTC.

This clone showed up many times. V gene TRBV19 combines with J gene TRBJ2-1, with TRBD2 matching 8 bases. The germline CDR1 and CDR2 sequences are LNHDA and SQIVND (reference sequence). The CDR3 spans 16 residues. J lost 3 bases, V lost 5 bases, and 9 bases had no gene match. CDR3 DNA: TGTGCCAGTAGTGTTCAAGGAGCGGGAGTCTACAATGAGCAGTTCTTC. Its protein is CASSVQGAGVYNEQFF. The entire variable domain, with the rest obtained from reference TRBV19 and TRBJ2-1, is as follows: DGGITQSPKYLFRKEGQNVTLSCEQNLNHDAMYWYRQDPGQGLRLIYYSQIVNDFQKGDIAEGYSVSREKKESFPLTVTSAQKNPTAFYLCASSVQGAGVYNEQFFGPGTRLTVL.